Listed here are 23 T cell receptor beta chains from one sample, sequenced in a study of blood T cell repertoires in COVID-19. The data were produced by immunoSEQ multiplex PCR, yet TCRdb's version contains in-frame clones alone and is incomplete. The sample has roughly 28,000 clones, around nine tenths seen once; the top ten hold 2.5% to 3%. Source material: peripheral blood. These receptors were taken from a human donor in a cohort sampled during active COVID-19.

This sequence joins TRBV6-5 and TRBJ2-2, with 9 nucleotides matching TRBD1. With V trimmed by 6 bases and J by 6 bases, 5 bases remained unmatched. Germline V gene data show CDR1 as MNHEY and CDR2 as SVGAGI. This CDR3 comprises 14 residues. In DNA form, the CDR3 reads TGTGCCAGCAGACAAAGACAGGGGGCCGGGGAGCTGTTTTTT. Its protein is CASRQRQGAGELFF.

The chain's CDR3 is CASSPLGQGIAKNIQYF. The CDR3 nucleotides read TGTGCCAGCAGCCCCCTTGGACAGGGGATAGCCAAAAACATTCAGTACTTC. The rearrangement joins TRBV3-1 (or the pseudogene TRBV3-2) to TRBJ2-4, with 9 bases lining up with TRBD1. Germline V gene data show CDR1 as LGHDT and CDR2 as YNNKEL (reference sequence). Trimming took 4 bases from V and 0 from J; bases not matched to a gene: 7. This CDR3 is 17 amino acids long.

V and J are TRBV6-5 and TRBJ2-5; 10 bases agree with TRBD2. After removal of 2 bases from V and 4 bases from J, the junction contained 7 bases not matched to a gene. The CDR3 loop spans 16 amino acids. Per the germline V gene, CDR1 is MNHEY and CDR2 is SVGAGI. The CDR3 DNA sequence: TGTGCCAGCAGTTACGAGCGGGGGGGCCTGGGAGAGACCCAGTACTTC. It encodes CASSYERGGLGETQYF.

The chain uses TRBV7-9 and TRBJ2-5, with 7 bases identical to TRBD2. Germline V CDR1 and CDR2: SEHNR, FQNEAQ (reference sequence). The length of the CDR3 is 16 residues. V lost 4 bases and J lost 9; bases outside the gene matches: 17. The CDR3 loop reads CASSSASGTNYAAQYF. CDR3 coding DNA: TGTGCCAGCAGCTCAGCTAGCGGAACGAACTATGCGGCCCAGTACTTC.

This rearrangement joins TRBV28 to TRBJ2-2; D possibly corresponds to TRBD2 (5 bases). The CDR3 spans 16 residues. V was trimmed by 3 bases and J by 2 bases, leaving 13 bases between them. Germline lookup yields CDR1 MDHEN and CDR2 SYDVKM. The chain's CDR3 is CASSLFGSVNTGELFF. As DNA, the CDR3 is TGTGCCAGCAGTTTGTTTGGTAGCGTTAACACCGGGGAGCTGTTTTTT.

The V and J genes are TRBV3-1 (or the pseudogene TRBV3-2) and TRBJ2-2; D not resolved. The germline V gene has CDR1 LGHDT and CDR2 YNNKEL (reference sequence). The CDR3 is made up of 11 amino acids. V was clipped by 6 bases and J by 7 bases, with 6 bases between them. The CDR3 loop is CASRLYGELFF. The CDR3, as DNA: TGTGCCAGCAGACTCTACGGGGAGCTGTTTTTT.

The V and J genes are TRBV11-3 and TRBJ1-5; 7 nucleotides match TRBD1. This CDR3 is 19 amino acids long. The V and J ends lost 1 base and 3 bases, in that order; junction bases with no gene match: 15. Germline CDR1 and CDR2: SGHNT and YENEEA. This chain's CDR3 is CASSLGWGTTGFYNQPQHF. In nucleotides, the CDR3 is TGTGCCAGCAGCTTAGGGTGGGGGACGACAGGGTTTTACAATCAGCCCCAGCATTTT.

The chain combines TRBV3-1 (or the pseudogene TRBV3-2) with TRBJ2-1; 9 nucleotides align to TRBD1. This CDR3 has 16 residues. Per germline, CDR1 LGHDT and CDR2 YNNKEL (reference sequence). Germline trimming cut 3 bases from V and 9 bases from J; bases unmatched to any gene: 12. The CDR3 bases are TGTGCCAGCAGCCAGGACGGACAGGGGACCTCAAGTGAGCAGTTCTTC. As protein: CASSQDGQGTSSEQFF.

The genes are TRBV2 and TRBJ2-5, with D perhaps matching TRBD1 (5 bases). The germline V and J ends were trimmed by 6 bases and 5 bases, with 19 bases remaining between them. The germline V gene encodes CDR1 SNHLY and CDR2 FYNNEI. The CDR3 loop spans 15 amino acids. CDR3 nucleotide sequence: TGTGCCAGCAGCTTTTTGGGGCAGGGTGCGGAGACCCAGTACTTC. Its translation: CASSFLGQGAETQYF.

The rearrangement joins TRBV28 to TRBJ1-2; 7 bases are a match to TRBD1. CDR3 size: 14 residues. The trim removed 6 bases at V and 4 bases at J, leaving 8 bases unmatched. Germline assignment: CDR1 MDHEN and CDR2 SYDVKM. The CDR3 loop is CASRLQGSGYGYTF. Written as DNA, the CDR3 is TGTGCCAGCAGGTTACAGGGGTCGGGCTATGGCTACACCTTC.

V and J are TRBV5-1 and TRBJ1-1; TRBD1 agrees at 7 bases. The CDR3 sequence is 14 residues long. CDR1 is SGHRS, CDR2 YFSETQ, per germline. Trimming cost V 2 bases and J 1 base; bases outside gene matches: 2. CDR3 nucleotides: TGCGCCAGCAGCTTCCGGGACAGGAACACTGAAGCTTTCTTT. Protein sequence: CASSFRDRNTEAFF.

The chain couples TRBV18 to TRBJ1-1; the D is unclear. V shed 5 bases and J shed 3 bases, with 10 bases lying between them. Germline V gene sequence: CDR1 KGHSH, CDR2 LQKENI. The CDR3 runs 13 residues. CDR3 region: CASSNGLDTEAFF. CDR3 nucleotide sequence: TGTGCCAGCTCAAACGGACTGGACACTGAAGCTTTCTTT.

DNA for the CDR3: TGTGCCACCAGCAGAGAGGGTATCAGGGACAATCAGCCCCAGCATTTT. Protein product: CATSREGIRDNQPQHF. The J gene is TRBJ1-5, the V gene TRBV15; maybe TRBD1 (5 bases). The CDR3 sequence is 16 residues long. V was clipped by 0 bases and J by 3 bases, with 12 bases between them. Germline V CDR1 and CDR2: LNHNV, YYDKDF (reference sequence).

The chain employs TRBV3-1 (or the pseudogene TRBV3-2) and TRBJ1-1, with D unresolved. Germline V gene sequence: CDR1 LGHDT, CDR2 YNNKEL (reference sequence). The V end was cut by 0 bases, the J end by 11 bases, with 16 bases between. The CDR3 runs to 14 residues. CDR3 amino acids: CASSQDNAGDYAFF. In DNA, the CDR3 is TGTGCCAGCAGCCAAGATAATGCGGGCGATTACGCTTTCTTT.

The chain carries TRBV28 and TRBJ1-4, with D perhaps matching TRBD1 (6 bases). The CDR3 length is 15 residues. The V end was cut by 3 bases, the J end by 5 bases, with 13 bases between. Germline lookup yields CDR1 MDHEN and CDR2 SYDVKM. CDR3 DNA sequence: TGTGCCAGCAGTTTGCGTACAGGGTTCAATGAAAAACTGTTTTTT. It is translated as CASSLRTGFNEKLFF.

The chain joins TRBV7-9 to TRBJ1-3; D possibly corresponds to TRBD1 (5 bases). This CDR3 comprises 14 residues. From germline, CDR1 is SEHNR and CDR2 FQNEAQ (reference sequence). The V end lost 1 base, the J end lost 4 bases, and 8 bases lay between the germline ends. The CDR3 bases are TGTGCCAGCAGCTTAGGGGGCGACGGAAACACCATATATTTT. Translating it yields CASSLGGDGNTIYF.

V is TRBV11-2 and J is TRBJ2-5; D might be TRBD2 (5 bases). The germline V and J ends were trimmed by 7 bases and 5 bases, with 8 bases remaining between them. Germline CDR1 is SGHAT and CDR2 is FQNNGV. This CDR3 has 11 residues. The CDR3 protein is CASTPGETQYF. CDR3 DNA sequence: TGTGCCAGCACCCCGGGGGAGACCCAGTACTTC.

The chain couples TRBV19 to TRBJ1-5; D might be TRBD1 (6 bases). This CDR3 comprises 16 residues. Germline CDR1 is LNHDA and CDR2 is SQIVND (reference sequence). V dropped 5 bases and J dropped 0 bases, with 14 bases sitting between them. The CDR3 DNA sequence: TGTGCCAGTAGTGCCACCGCAGGGGATAGCAATCAGCCCCAGCATTTT. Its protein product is CASSATAGDSNQPQHF.

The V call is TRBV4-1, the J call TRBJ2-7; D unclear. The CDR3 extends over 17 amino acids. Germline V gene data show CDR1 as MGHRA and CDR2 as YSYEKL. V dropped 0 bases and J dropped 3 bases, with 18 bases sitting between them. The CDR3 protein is CASSQDHRGGPSYEQYF. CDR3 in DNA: TGCGCCAGCAGCCAAGATCATCGTGGCGGCCCAAGCTACGAGCAGTACTTC.

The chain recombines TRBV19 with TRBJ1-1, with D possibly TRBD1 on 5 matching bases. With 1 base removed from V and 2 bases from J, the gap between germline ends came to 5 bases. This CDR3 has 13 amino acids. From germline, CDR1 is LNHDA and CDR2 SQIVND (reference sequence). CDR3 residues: CASSIGGNTEAFF. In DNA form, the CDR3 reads TGTGCCAGTAGTATAGGGGGCAACACTGAAGCTTTCTTT.

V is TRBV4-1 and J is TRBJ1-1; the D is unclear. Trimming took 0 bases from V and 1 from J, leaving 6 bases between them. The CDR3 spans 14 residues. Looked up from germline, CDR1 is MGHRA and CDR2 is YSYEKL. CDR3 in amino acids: CASSQDSKNTEAFF. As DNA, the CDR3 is TGCGCCAGCAGCCAAGATTCCAAGAACACTGAAGCTTTCTTT.

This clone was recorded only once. CDR3 bases: TGTGCCTGGAGTTCGGGGGTGGTTGGCTACACCTTC. Protein sequence: CAWSSGVVGYTF. V is TRBV30 and J is TRBJ1-2, with a possible D match to TRBD1 (5 bases). The length of the CDR3 is 12 residues. Trimming removed 2 bases from V and 7 bases from J, with 11 bases in between. Germline V CDR1 and CDR2: GTSNPN, SVGIG (reference sequence). Combining the CDR3 with reference TRBV30 and TRBJ1-2 gives the whole variable domain SQTIHQWPATLVQPVGSPLSLECTVEGTSNPNLYWYRQAAGRGLQLLFYSVGIGQISSEVPQNLSASRPQDRQFILSSKKLLLSDSGFYLCAWSSGVVGYTFGSGTRLTVV.

The CDR3 region has the DNA TGTGCCTCGGGGACAGAGTCGAACACCGGGGAGCTGTTTTTT. Translation: CASGTESNTGELFF. The rearrangement joins TRBV30 to TRBJ2-2, with 7 bases matching TRBD1. This CDR3 comprises 14 residues. Germline V gene data show CDR1 as GTSNPN and CDR2 as SVGIG (reference sequence). Losses at the gene ends were 7 bases for V and 0 bases for J; bases not matched to a gene: 5.